This T cell receptor (beta chain) was sequenced for a study of blood T cell repertoires in COVID-19. The wider study: T cells, B-cell-depleted T cells, or PBMCs provided the cDNA or gDNA that served as material.

Seattle enrolled patients during active infection and tracked them longitudinally. CDR1 and CDR2 from the germline V gene are MNHEY and SMNVEV (reference sequence). V was pared by 4 bases and J by 4 bases, with 8 bases between. This CDR3 has 13 residues. In the source study's methods: Reference gene primer amplification in the assay estimated nucleated cell counts. The assay was immunoSEQ multiplex PCR, and TCRdb's table has in-frame clones only and misses some. That table supplies the V and J calls and clone size; D and trimming were determined from the DNA. Of some 120,000 clones in the sample, roughly 92% were seen once.

This receptor was taken from a man aged 45-65 years with COVID-19, enrolled during active disease. The sequenced material came from peripheral blood. The V call is TRBV27, the J call TRBJ2-1, with a possible D match to TRBD1 (6 bases). The CDR3 protein is CASSYREYNEQFF. CDR3 nucleotide sequence: TGTGCCAGCAGTTACAGGGAATACAATGAGCAGTTCTTC.